What follows are 13 T cell receptor beta chains derived from one specimen sequenced in a study of T cell responses to AZD1222 COVID-19 vaccine. Profiled with immunoSEQ multiplex PCR; TCRdb holds only in-frame clones, not every one. This table has 100,000 to 150,000 clones, approximately 90% appearing once. This sample comprised peripheral blood, obtained 28 days after the second AZD1222 dose. Receptors were obtained from an adult who received the AZD1222 COVID-19 vaccine.

The chain joins TRBV4-1 to TRBJ2-7, with 7 bases fitting TRBD1. After removal of 4 bases from V and 4 bases from J, the junction contained 10 bases not matched to a gene. Germline CDR1 is MGHRA and CDR2 is YSYEKL. The CDR3 runs to 15 residues. CDR3 DNA sequence: TGCGCCAGCAGCCCTCCCAACAGGGGATTATACGAGCAGTACTTC. Its protein is CASSPPNRGLYEQYF.

The chain employs TRBV7-9 and TRBJ2-7; tentatively, D is TRBD1 (6 bases). V lost 5 bases to trimming and J lost 3 bases, with 20 bases between them. The CDR3 spans 16 residues. CDR1 and CDR2 from the germline V gene are SEHNR and FQNEAQ (reference sequence). The CDR3 sequence: CASSLDSAERGYEQYF. The CDR3, as DNA: TGTGCCAGCAGCCTGGACAGCGCTGAAAGGGGCTACGAGCAGTACTTC.

The chain has TRBV10-3 and TRBJ2-1, with TRBD2 identical over 12 bases. The CDR3 is made up of 16 amino acids. J gave up 6 bases and V 6 bases, and 9 bases lay outside the gene matches. CDR1 and CDR2 from the germline V gene are ENHRY and SYGVKD. CDR3 in DNA: TGTGCCATCAGGACCAAGACTAGCGGGAGTTCCAATGAGCAGTTCTTC. Its translation is CAIRTKTSGSSNEQFF.

In this sample, this clone turned up a few times. The chain employs TRBV5-1 and TRBJ2-5, with D perhaps TRBD1 (5 bases). V lost 5 bases, J lost 4 bases, and 18 bases lay in between. From germline, CDR1 is SGHRS and CDR2 YFSETQ. CDR3 length equals 15 residues. The CDR3 sequence: CASSTSPPGRETQYF. CDR3 in DNA: TGCGCCAGCAGTACTTCTCCCCCAGGGCGAGAGACCCAGTACTTC.

The chain links TRBV28 to TRBJ2-1, with TRBD2 matching 10 bases. Germline lookup yields CDR1 MDHEN and CDR2 SYDVKM. The CDR3 runs 14 residues. V shed 8 bases and J 9 bases; nucleotides not matched to a gene: 10. The CDR3 DNA follows: TGTGCCAGCGACCAAGCGGGAGGGCCTTCTGAGCAGTTCTTC. Its protein product is CASDQAGGPSEQFF. Using reference TRBV28 and TRBJ2-1 for the parts outside the CDR3, the full variable domain is DVKVTQSSRYLVKRTGEKVFLECVQDMDHENMFWYRQDPGLGLRLIYFSYDVKMKEKGDIPEGYSVSREKKERFSLILESASTNQTSMYLCASDQAGGPSEQFFGPGTRLTVL.

The genes are TRBV15 and TRBJ2-3; 13 bases align to TRBD2. The germline CDR1 and CDR2 sequences are LNHNV and YYDKDF (reference sequence). J lost 6 bases, V lost 3 bases, and 9 bases had no gene match. This CDR3 region has 17 residues. CDR3 nucleotides: TGTGCCACCAGCAGGCCTGGACTAGCGGGAGCAGGGGATACGCAGTATTTT. This translates into CATSRPGLAGAGDTQYF.

The DNA for the CDR3 is TGTGCCTGGACCCAAGATTACGGGACTAGTGATGAGCAGTTCTTC. Protein sequence: CAWTQDYGTSDEQFF. The V call is TRBV30, the J call TRBJ2-1; 8 bases align to TRBD2. CDR3 length equals 15 residues. Per the germline V gene, CDR1 is GTSNPN and CDR2 is SVGIG (reference sequence). J lost 8 bases, V lost 4 bases, and 13 bases had no gene match.

This clone was seen a single time. CDR3 amino acids: CASSDPGTDSPLHF. For the CDR3, the DNA is TGTGCCAGCAGTGACCCCGGGACGGATTCACCCCTCCACTTT. The chain links TRBV2 to TRBJ1-6; possibly TRBD1 for D (5 bases). CDR3 length equals 14 residues. The ends were cut back, 3 bases at V and 8 bases at J, with 11 bases in the middle. Germline loops: CDR1 SNHLY, CDR2 FYNNEI.

The chain has TRBV6-6 and TRBJ1-2; D unresolved. The CDR3 is made up of 15 amino acids. V was cut by 4 bases and J by 6 bases, with 18 bases left in between. The germline V gene encodes CDR1 MNHNY and CDR2 SVGAGI (reference sequence). The CDR3 sequence is CASSWARGGSDGYTF. The CDR3 DNA sequence: TGTGCCAGCAGTTGGGCCCGCGGAGGGAGTGATGGCTACACCTTC.

In this sample, this clone turned up once. V gene TRBV2 combines with J gene TRBJ2-7, with 7 bases aligning to TRBD1. V was clipped by 1 base and J by 2 bases; unmatched bases: 5. Germline V gene sequence: CDR1 SNHLY, CDR2 FYNNEI. This CDR3 has 15 amino acids. The CDR3 spells CASSEVQGIPYEQYF. CDR3 nucleotides: TGTGCCAGCAGTGAAGTACAGGGGATCCCCTACGAGCAGTACTTC. The full variable domain, rest sourced from reference TRBV2 and TRBJ2-7, is EPEVTQTPSHQVTQMGQEVILRCVPISNHLYFYWYRQILGQKVEFLVSFYNNEISEKSEIFDDQFSVERPDGSNFTLKIRSTKLEDSAMYFCASSEVQGIPYEQYFGPGTRLTVT.

V gene TRBV27 combines with J gene TRBJ2-1; 11 nucleotides match TRBD2. Germline CDR1 is MNHEY and CDR2 is SMNVEV (reference sequence). The CDR3 runs to 17 residues. Unmatched junction bases numbered 9, after V lost 4 bases and J lost 4 bases. In DNA, the CDR3 is TGTGCCAGCAGTTATGGGGGAACTAGCGGGGGTTACAATGAGCAGTTCTTC. This sequence encodes CASSYGGTSGGYNEQFF.

V and J are TRBV4-2 and TRBJ1-6; a weak D match, TRBD1 (6 bases). CDR1 is LGHNA, CDR2 YNFKEQ, per germline. Trimming took 4 bases from V and 10 from J, leaving 26 bases between them. The CDR3 spans 18 residues. The CDR3 region has the DNA TGTGCCAGCAGCCGAAGGCTCCTTCAGGGGCCCACGGGATCACCCCTCCACTTT. Translating gives CASSRRLLQGPTGSPLHF.

This chain joins TRBV28 and TRBJ2-7; D is possibly TRBD1 (6 bases). V was shortened by 8 bases and J by 2 bases, with 13 bases between the two germline ends. The CDR3 is 13 residues long. Germline CDR1 reads MDHEN; CDR2 reads SYDVKM. CDR3 residues: CASRPGQPYEQYF. The DNA of the CDR3 is TGTGCCAGCCGACCAGGACAGCCCTACGAGCAGTACTTC.